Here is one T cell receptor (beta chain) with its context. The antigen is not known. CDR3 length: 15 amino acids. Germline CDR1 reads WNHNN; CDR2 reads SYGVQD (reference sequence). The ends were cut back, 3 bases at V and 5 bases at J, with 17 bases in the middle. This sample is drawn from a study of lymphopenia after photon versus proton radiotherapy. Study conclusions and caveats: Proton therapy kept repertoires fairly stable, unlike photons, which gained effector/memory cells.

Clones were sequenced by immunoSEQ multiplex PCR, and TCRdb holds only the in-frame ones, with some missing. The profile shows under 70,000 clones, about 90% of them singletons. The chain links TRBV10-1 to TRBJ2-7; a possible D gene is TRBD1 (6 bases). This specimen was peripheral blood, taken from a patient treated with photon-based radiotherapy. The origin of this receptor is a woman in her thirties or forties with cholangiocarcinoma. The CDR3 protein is CASSERTAPVDEQYF. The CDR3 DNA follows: TGCGCCAGCAGTGAAAGGACAGCTCCCGTAGACGAGCAGTACTTC.